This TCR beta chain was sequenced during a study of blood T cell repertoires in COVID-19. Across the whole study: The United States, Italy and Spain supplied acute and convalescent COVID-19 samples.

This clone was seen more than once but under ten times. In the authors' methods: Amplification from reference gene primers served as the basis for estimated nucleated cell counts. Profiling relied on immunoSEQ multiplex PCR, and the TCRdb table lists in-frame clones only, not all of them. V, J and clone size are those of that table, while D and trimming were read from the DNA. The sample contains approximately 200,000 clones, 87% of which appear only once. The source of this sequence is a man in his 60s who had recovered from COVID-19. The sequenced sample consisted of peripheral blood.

The CDR3 here is CASSPRLTGTGELFF. Here the CDR3 DNA reads TGTGCCAGCAGCCCCCGGCTGACGGGCACCGGGGAGCTGTTTTTT. The chain has TRBV14 and TRBJ2-2; D is undetermined. The V and J ends lost 4 bases and 4 bases respectively, with 13 bases between them. Per the germline V gene, CDR1 is SGHDN and CDR2 is FVKESK. The CDR3 has 15 residues.